This T cell receptor (beta chain) was captured by sequencing in a study of CD8+CD57+ T cells in acquired aplastic anemia. This clonotype occurred a few times. All patients picked for sequencing had shown, by flow cytometry, an expansion of CD8+CD57+ cells. CDR3 and TCR beta VDJ profiling relied on a genomic DNA template. TCRdb reanalysed the reads using MiXCR and keeps one entry per CDR3 protein. Of some 180,000 distinct CDR3 sequences listed, 48% are singletons. Trimming took 7 bases from V and 3 from J, leaving 16 bases between them. Per the germline V gene, CDR1 is SQVTM and CDR2 is ANQGSEA. This CDR3 has 13 residues.

This chain links TRBV29-1 with TRBJ2-7; D may be TRBD1 (6 bases). Material: sorted CD4+, CD8+, or CD8+CD57+ T cells (not recorded which) from PBMCs. This clonotype was sampled from a human donor with aplastic anemia. CDR3 DNA: TGCAGCGCAGCAGGGACAAAAGGCTACGAGCAGTACTTC. Protein product: CSAAGTKGYEQYF.